This T cell receptor beta chain was sequenced during a study of control samples from healthy donors and cancer patients. The CDR3 contains 15 residues. With 0 bases removed from V and 4 bases from J, the gap between germline ends came to 13 bases. CDR1 SGHRS and CDR2 YFSETQ come from the germline V gene. Clones were sequenced by immunoSEQ multiplex PCR, and TCRdb holds only the in-frame ones, with some missing. The sample lists approximately 160,000 clones, about 90% occurring once. The V call is TRBV5-1, the J call TRBJ1-1; D is ambiguous. The receptor comes from a woman aged 40 to 50 in good health. The sample comprised blood. In DNA form, the CDR3 reads TGCGCCAGCAGCTTGGTTGGGGTGATGAGCACTGAAGCTTTCTTT. Encoded protein: CASSLVGVMSTEAFF. Full variable domain (rest looked up from reference TRBV5-1 and TRBJ1-1): KAGVTQTPRYLIKTRGQQVTLSCSPISGHRSVSWYQQTPGQGLQFLFEYFSETQRNKGNFPGRFSGRQFSNSRSEMNVSTLELGDSALYLCASSLVGVMSTEAFFGQGTRLTVV.